Here is one T cell receptor beta chain with its context. The antigen is undetermined. These data belong to a study of OX40 agonist ivuxolimab in advanced cancers. Losses at the gene ends were 0 bases for V and 5 bases for J; bases not matched to a gene: 3. CDR1 is SGHRS and CDR2 is YFSETQ in the germline V gene. This CDR3 comprises 14 residues. Whole-study findings and limits: On average, CD8+ T cells showed a greater number of expanded clones than CD4+. Undetermined was the antigen specificity of the expanded peripheral T cells.

This table comes from immunoSEQ multiplex PCR, and its TCRdb copy is limited to in-frame clones, with some not included. The repertoire holds 45,000 to 60,000 clones, with 70% to 80% as singletons. The chain joins TRBV5-1 to TRBJ2-5, with 8 bases identical to TRBD1. Sequenced material: CD4+ or CD8+ T cells sorted from blood, taken in a trial of the OX40 agonist ivuxolimab. The sequence derives from an adult with an advanced solid tumor such as melanoma, head and neck, liver or kidney cancer. CDR3 sequence: CASSLGGQEETQYF. CDR3 coding DNA: TGCGCCAGCAGCTTGGGGGGACAGGAGGAGACCCAGTACTTC.